Listed below are T cell receptor beta chains from one sample, sequenced in a study of chemoradiotherapy in HPV16-positive cancers. Measured with immunoSEQ multiplex PCR; TCRdb has only the in-frame clones, and not every one. The table shows about 67,000 clones, with about nine tenths occurring only once. The sequenced sample was blood, obtained from a patient who underwent chemoradiotherapy. Receptor source: a human donor with HPV-associated anogenital cancer. Both conserved end residues are part of each CDR3. Each record gives: J gene, V gene, D gene, clone size, CDR3 DNA, CDR3 protein. A D gene is named only where the DNA matches it firmly. The size field is filled for only some rows; it gives once, few, many or a size class.

J: TRBJ1-1; V: TRBV5-5; D: TRBD1; size: NA; DNA: TGTGCCAGCAGCCCGGGCGCGACAGGGCTTCGTGAAGCTTTCTTT; CDR3: CASSPGATGLREAFF
J: TRBJ1-5; V: TRBV27; D: NA; size: NA; DNA: TGTGCCAGCAGTTTTTCCAGGGAGGGCAATCAGCCCCAGCATTTT; CDR3: CASSFSREGNQPQHF
J: TRBJ1-3; V: TRBV29-1; D: NA; size: NA; DNA: TGCAGCGTTTTTGGCTCTGGAAACACCATATATTTT; CDR3: CSVFGSGNTIYF
J: TRBJ1-5; V: TRBV15; D: TRBD1; size: once; DNA: TGTGCCACCCGGACAGGGGCCTTAAGCAATCAGCCCCAGCATTTT; CDR3: CATRTGALSNQPQHF
J: TRBJ2-1; V: TRBV7-3; D: TRBD1; size: NA; DNA: TGTGCCAGCAGCTTAATCCGGGGCAGGGGGCGTGAGCAGTTCTTC; CDR3: CASSLIRGRGREQFF
J: TRBJ1-5; V: TRBV6-5; D: NA; size: NA; DNA: TGTGCCAGCAGCAAAGGGCCGCTAAATCAGCCCCAGCATTTT; CDR3: CASSKGPLNQPQHF
J: TRBJ1-1; V: TRBV27; D: NA; size: NA; DNA: TGTGCCAGCAGTTTCGAGGGACCCAACACTGAAGCTTTCTTT; CDR3: CASSFEGPNTEAFF
J: TRBJ1-2; V: TRBV10-3; D: NA; size: NA; DNA: TGTGCCATCCGAGCCGGGGGGGCCTATGGCTACACCTTC; CDR3: CAIRAGGAYGYTF
J: TRBJ1-1; V: TRBV4-1; D: NA; size: NA; DNA: TGCGCCAGCAGCCCTCCTTCCGGGACTGAAGCTTTCTTT; CDR3: CASSPPSGTEAFF
J: TRBJ1-5; V: TRBV28; D: NA; size: NA; DNA: TGTGCCAGCAGGAGTGGGACAAAGGGGGGCAATCAGCCCCAGCATTTT; CDR3: CASRSGTKGGNQPQHF
J: TRBJ2-7; V: TRBV6-1; D: NA; size: few; DNA: TGTGCCAGCAGTCCCAGTTGGGGGAGCTCCTACGAGCAGTACTTC; CDR3: CASSPSWGSSYEQYF
J: TRBJ2-2; V: TRBV7-3; D: NA; size: few; DNA: TGTGCCAGCAGCATCCAGGGGACCGGGGAGCTGTTTTTT; CDR3: CASSIQGTGELFF
J: TRBJ2-6; V: TRBV7-6; D: NA; size: NA; DNA: TGTGCCAGCAGCTTAGGAGGCAGCCCCCAGGGGGCCAACGTCCTGACTTTC; CDR3: CASSLGGSPQGANVLTF
J: TRBJ2-3; V: TRBV6-6; D: TRBD2; size: NA; DNA: TGTGCCAGCAGTTTACGGACTAGCGGGAGCACAGATACGCAGTATTTT; CDR3: CASSLRTSGSTDTQYF
J: TRBJ2-2; V: TRBV27; D: TRBD2; size: NA; DNA: TGTGCCAGCAGTTCGGGACTAGCGGGGGTACACGGGGAGCTGTTTTTT; CDR3: CASSSGLAGVHGELFF
J: TRBJ2-3; V: TRBV14; D: TRBD2; size: once; DNA: TGTGCCAGCAGCCAAGATACTACGACTAGCGGGGCCCTTTATACGCAGTATTTT; CDR3: CASSQDTTTSGALYTQYF
J: TRBJ1-5; V: TRBV6-5; D: NA; size: NA; DNA: TGTGCCATACCCTGGACAGTTAGCAATCAGCCCCAGCATTTT; CDR3: CAIPWTVSNQPQHF
J: TRBJ2-3; V: TRBV20-1; D: NA; size: NA; DNA: TGCAGTGCTAGGATGACAGATACGCAGTATTTT; CDR3: CSARMTDTQYF
J: TRBJ2-7; V: TRBV25-1; D: NA; size: NA; DNA: TGTGCCAGCAGTGATGACTTCTTCTACGAGCAGTACTTC; CDR3: CASSDDFFYEQYF
J: TRBJ2-5; V: TRBV7-9; D: NA; size: NA; DNA: TGTGCCAGCAGCCCCCCGAGCGACATAGTCCCCCAGTACTTC; CDR3: CASSPPSDIVPQYF
J: TRBJ2-2; V: TRBV6-5; D: TRBD1; size: NA; DNA: TGTGCCAGCACCAGGGGGAGAACCGGGGAGCTGTTTTTT; CDR3: CASTRGRTGELFF
J: TRBJ1-1; V: TRBV11-3; D: NA; size: NA; DNA: TGTGCCAGCAGCTCCGGTGCCCCCGGGAACACTGAAGCTTTCTTT; CDR3: CASSSGAPGNTEAFF
J: TRBJ1-3; V: TRBV6-5; D: NA; size: NA; DNA: TGTGCCTCTACGGGGACTCCTGGAAACACCATATATTTT; CDR3: CASTGTPGNTIYF
J: TRBJ2-1; V: TRBV10-1; D: NA; size: NA; DNA: TGCGCCAGCAGTGAGTTAGGGCTTGGAAATGAGCAGTTCTTC; CDR3: CASSELGLGNEQFF
J: TRBJ2-5; V: TRBV27; D: NA; size: NA; DNA: TGTGCCAGCAGTTTTCTAGGAGGGGAGACCCAGTACTTC; CDR3: CASSFLGGETQYF
J: TRBJ2-1; V: TRBV11-2; D: TRBD2; size: NA; DNA: TGTGCCAGCAGCTCAGGGACTAGCGGTCTAAATGAGCAGTTCTTC; CDR3: CASSSGTSGLNEQFF
J: TRBJ2-7; V: TRBV28; D: NA; size: NA; DNA: TGTGCCAGCAGTTTCGGGGCGGTCGAGCAGTACTTC; CDR3: CASSFGAVEQYF
J: TRBJ2-3; V: TRBV28; D: NA; size: NA; DNA: TGTGCCAGCAATTTTAATGGACTCCCAACAGATACGCAGTATTTT; CDR3: CASNFNGLPTDTQYF
J: TRBJ1-4; V: TRBV14; D: NA; size: NA; DNA: TGTGCCAGCAGCCTATCTCCCGGAGCTAATGAAAAACTGTTTTTT; CDR3: CASSLSPGANEKLFF
J: TRBJ2-1; V: TRBV27; D: NA; size: NA; DNA: TGTGCCAGCAGTCTCAGGGGGGAGACCTACAATGAGCAGTTCTTC; CDR3: CASSLRGETYNEQFF
J: TRBJ1-4; V: TRBV27; D: NA; size: NA; DNA: TGTGCCAGCAGCACAGGGCCAACTAATGAAAAACTGTTTTTT; CDR3: CASSTGPTNEKLFF
J: TRBJ2-2; V: TRBV5-5; D: NA; size: NA; DNA: TGTGCCAGCAGCTTAAGCGGGTTAAACACCGGGGAGCTGTTTTTT; CDR3: CASSLSGLNTGELFF
J: TRBJ2-7; V: TRBV6-6; D: TRBD1; size: NA; DNA: TGTGCCAGCAGTGATTTGGGACAGGGGACCTACGAGCAGTACTTC; CDR3: CASSDLGQGTYEQYF
J: TRBJ2-7; V: TRBV28; D: NA; size: NA; DNA: TGTGCCAGCAGTCCCGACAGAGACCCCGCCTACGAGCAGTACTTC; CDR3: CASSPDRDPAYEQYF
J: TRBJ1-4; V: TRBV14; D: NA; size: few; DNA: TGTGCCAGCAGCCCCCGGACTCGGGGGAGGACTGAAAAACTGTTTTTT; CDR3: CASSPRTRGRTEKLFF
J: TRBJ2-7; V: TRBV5-1; D: NA; size: NA; DNA: TGCGCCAGCACCCCGGCGGGAAGCTCCTACGAGCAGTACTTC; CDR3: CASTPAGSSYEQYF
J: TRBJ1-5; V: TRBV9; D: NA; size: NA; DNA: TGTGCCAGCAGCGTAGAGGTGGCAGGGGACCAGCATTTT; CDR3: CASSVEVAGDQHF
J: TRBJ1-4; V: TRBV5-4; D: NA; size: NA; DNA: TGTGCCAGCAGCTTGGAGGGACATAATGAAAAACTGTTTTTT; CDR3: CASSLEGHNEKLFF
J: TRBJ2-1; V: TRBV19; D: NA; size: NA; DNA: TGTGCCAGTAGTATAGGTAAAGTAAGCTCCTACAATGAGCAGTTCTTC; CDR3: CASSIGKVSSYNEQFF
J: TRBJ1-1; V: TRBV5-1; D: NA; size: NA; DNA: TGCGCCAGCAGCTTGGGGGCCTCGTGGAGGGGCACTGAAGCTTTCTTT; CDR3: CASSLGASWRGTEAFF
J: TRBJ1-4; V: TRBV4-1; D: NA; size: NA; DNA: TGCGCCAGCAGCCAACTAACGGGGTTAGATAATGAAAAACTGTTTTTT; CDR3: CASSQLTGLDNEKLFF
J: TRBJ2-7; V: TRBV19; D: NA; size: NA; DNA: TGTGCCAGTAGTATGGGAAGACAAGTCTACGAGCAGTACTTC; CDR3: CASSMGRQVYEQYF
J: TRBJ2-7; V: TRBV7-9; D: TRBD2; size: NA; DNA: TGTGCCAGCAGCTCCGGACTAGCGGGAGGGTATAACGAGCAGTACTTC; CDR3: CASSSGLAGGYNEQYF
J: TRBJ2-1; V: TRBV9; D: NA; size: NA; DNA: TGTGCCAGCAGCGTAGTAGGGTACAATGAGCAGTTCTTC; CDR3: CASSVVGYNEQFF
J: TRBJ2-1; V: TRBV12-5; D: TRBD2; size: NA; DNA: TGTGCTAGTGGTTTCTCCGCGGGAGACCCCAATGAGCAGTTCTTC; CDR3: CASGFSAGDPNEQFF
J: TRBJ2-1; V: TRBV2; D: NA; size: NA; DNA: TGTGCCAGCAGTGATCCTACCCCCAGGGAGCAGTTCTTC; CDR3: CASSDPTPREQFF
J: TRBJ1-5; V: TRBV6-1; D: TRBD1; size: NA; DNA: TGTGCCAGCAGTTTGGACAGGTCCAATCAGCCCCAGCATTTT; CDR3: CASSLDRSNQPQHF
J: TRBJ1-1; V: TRBV19; D: NA; size: NA; DNA: TGTGCCAGTAGTGTCTCCAGGGTGAACACTGAAGCTTTCTTT; CDR3: CASSVSRVNTEAFF
J: TRBJ2-5; V: TRBV5-1; D: TRBD2; size: NA; DNA: TGCGCCAGCAGCTTGATACCCGCGGGGGACCAAGAGACCCAGTACTTC; CDR3: CASSLIPAGDQETQYF